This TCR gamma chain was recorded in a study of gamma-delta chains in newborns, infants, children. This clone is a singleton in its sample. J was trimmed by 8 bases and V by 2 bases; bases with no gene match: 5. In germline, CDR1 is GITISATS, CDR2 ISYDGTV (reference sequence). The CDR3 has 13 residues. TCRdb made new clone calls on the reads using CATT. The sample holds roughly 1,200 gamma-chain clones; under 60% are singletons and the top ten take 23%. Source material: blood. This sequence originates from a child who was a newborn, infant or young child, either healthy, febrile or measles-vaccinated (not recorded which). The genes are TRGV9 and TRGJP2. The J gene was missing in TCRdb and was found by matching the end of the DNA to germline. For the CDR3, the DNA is TGTGCCTTGTGGGAGGCCATCGATTGGATCAAGACGTTT. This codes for CALWEAIDWIKTF.